This note documents a single T cell receptor beta chain sequence. The sample belongs to a study of blood T cell repertoires in COVID-19. Study as a whole: Some COVID-19 samples were acute and others convalescent; all came from the United States, Italy and Spain.

Data came from immunoSEQ multiplex PCR; TCRdb stores just in-frame clones and leaves some out. Among over 150,000 clones listed, approximately 80% were seen once. The CDR3 length is 15 residues. Germline values: CDR1 MGHRA, CDR2 YSYEKL. J gave up 1 base and V 4 bases, and 4 bases lay outside the gene matches. Seattle's cohort entered during active infection and was followed longitudinally. The rearrangement joins TRBV4-1 to TRBJ1-5; 7 bases fit TRBD1. What was sequenced was peripheral blood. This TCR was recovered from a woman aged 55-75 years with COVID-19, enrolled during active disease. As DNA, the CDR3 is TGCGCCAGCAGCCTTTCGACAGGGAGCAATCAGCCCCAGCATTTT. It codes for CASSLSTGSNQPQHF.